The text below deals with one T cell receptor (beta chain). Method: immunoSEQ multiplex PCR; TCRdb's copy keeps in-frame clones and lacks some. The sample yields over 350,000 clones, approximately 90% seen once. Participants' reported clinical history set cohort assignment. Germline CDR1 SQVTM, CDR2 ANQGSEA. Between the trimmed V and J ends, which lost 7 bases and 4 bases, there was a span of 17 bases. The CDR3 loop spans 14 amino acids. These data originate in a study of blood T cell repertoires in COVID-19. The wider study: T cells, B-cell-depleted T cells, or PBMCs supplied cDNA or gDNA.

The chain couples TRBV29-1 to TRBJ2-1, with TRBD1 as a possible D gene (6 bases). The sequence came from a woman younger than 35 with acute COVID-19. Sequenced: PBMCs or T cells enriched from blood (not recorded which). The CDR3 sequence: CSARTDASYNEQFF. The DNA of the CDR3 is TGCAGCGCCAGGACAGATGCGTCTTACAATGAGCAGTTCTTC.